A selection of T cell receptor beta chains follows, all from one sample in a study of sequential checkpoint blockade in melanoma. The table came from immunoSEQ multiplex PCR; TCRdb's copy has only in-frame clones and leaves some out. The repertoire holds 2,600 or so clones, with approximately 22% as singletons. This specimen consisted of tumor tissue (inferred from file names), obtained from a patient given nivolumab and ipilimumab in sequence. Receptor source: a human donor with melanoma. Both conserved end residues are part of each CDR3. The D gene is left open where the match is weak. Not every row has a clone size; where given, it reads once, few, many or a size class.

j_gene: TRBJ1-2
abundance: medium-sized
d_gene: NA
v_gene: TRBV9
CDR3aa: CASSGSTGAGGYTF
CDR3nt: TGTGCCAGCAGCGGGTCCACAGGAGCTGGCGGCTACACCTTC

j_gene: TRBJ1-2
abundance: NA
d_gene: NA
v_gene: TRBV5-1
CDR3aa: CASSLEGTNYGYTF
CDR3nt: TGCGCCAGCAGCTTGGAGGGGACGAACTATGGCTACACCTTC

j_gene: TRBJ1-1
abundance: few
d_gene: NA
v_gene: TRBV9
CDR3aa: CASRSDGASENTEAFF
CDR3nt: TGTGCCAGCAGGTCGGACGGAGCCTCGGAGAACACTGAAGCTTTCTTT

j_gene: TRBJ1-1
abundance: medium-sized
d_gene: TRBD1
v_gene: TRBV6-8
CDR3aa: CASSLLPQGANWNTEAFF
CDR3nt: TGTGCCAGCAGTCTACTACCTCAGGGGGCGAATTGGAACACTGAAGCTTTCTTT

j_gene: TRBJ1-3
abundance: NA
d_gene: TRBD1
v_gene: TRBV29-1
CDR3aa: CSVGGQGAGNTIYF
CDR3nt: TGCAGCGTTGGGGGACAGGGGGCTGGAAACACCATATATTTT

j_gene: TRBJ2-3
abundance: NA
d_gene: TRBD1
v_gene: TRBV5-1
CDR3aa: CASSGTGTSPDTQYF
CDR3nt: TGCGCCAGCAGCGGGACAGGGACTTCCCCAGATACGCAGTATTTT

j_gene: TRBJ2-1
abundance: NA
d_gene: TRBD2
v_gene: TRBV19
CDR3aa: CASFPAGAVGEQFF
CDR3nt: TGTGCCAGTTTCCCAGCGGGAGCCGTCGGTGAGCAGTTCTTC

j_gene: TRBJ1-6
abundance: NA
d_gene: NA
v_gene: TRBV18
CDR3aa: CASSRGKDSPLHF
CDR3nt: TGTGCCAGCTCACGGGGGAAGGATTCACCCCTCCACTTT

j_gene: TRBJ1-2
abundance: NA
d_gene: NA
v_gene: TRBV19
CDR3aa: CASSIRGQSYGYTF
CDR3nt: TGTGCCAGTAGTATACGCGGACAGAGTTATGGCTACACCTTC

j_gene: TRBJ2-4
abundance: medium-sized
d_gene: NA
v_gene: TRBV6-8
CDR3aa: CASSSWEAKNIQYF
CDR3nt: TGTGCCAGCAGTAGCTGGGAGGCCAAAAACATTCAGTACTTC

j_gene: TRBJ2-1
abundance: NA
d_gene: NA
v_gene: TRBV14
CDR3aa: CASSQDYGGGYNEQFF
CDR3nt: TGTGCCAGCAGCCAGGACTACGGCGGCGGGTACAATGAGCAGTTCTTC

j_gene: TRBJ2-1
abundance: few
d_gene: NA
v_gene: TRBV11-3
CDR3aa: CASSKRTTQGSSYNEQFF
CDR3nt: TGTGCCAGCAGCAAACGGACAACCCAGGGTAGCTCCTACAATGAGCAGTTCTTC

j_gene: TRBJ1-2
abundance: NA
d_gene: NA
v_gene: TRBV12-2
CDR3aa: CASRLMGVGRRYGYTF
CDR3nt: TGTGCAAGTCGCTTAATGGGGGTTGGACGGCGCTATGGCTACACCTTC

j_gene: TRBJ1-3
abundance: few
d_gene: NA
v_gene: TRBV6-8
CDR3aa: CASSYSPTFSGNTIYF
CDR3nt: TGTGCCAGCAGTTACTCCCCAACCTTCTCTGGAAACACCATATATTTT

j_gene: TRBJ1-1
abundance: many
d_gene: NA
v_gene: TRBV7-1
CDR3aa: CASSQDGQGEAFF
CDR3nt: TGTGCCAGCAGCCAAGATGGGCAGGGAGAGGCTTTCTTT

j_gene: TRBJ1-2
abundance: medium-sized
d_gene: TRBD1
v_gene: TRBV6-8
CDR3aa: CASRQGTYGYTF
CDR3nt: TGTGCCAGTCGACAGGGGACCTATGGCTACACCTTC

j_gene: TRBJ2-7
abundance: medium-sized
d_gene: NA
v_gene: TRBV12-2
CDR3aa: CASSPGQPFHEQYF
CDR3nt: TGTGCCAGTTCACCGGGACAGCCTTTCCACGAGCAGTACTTC

j_gene: TRBJ2-7
abundance: few
d_gene: TRBD1
v_gene: TRBV9
CDR3aa: CASSAGTGAFYEQYF
CDR3nt: TGTGCCAGCAGCGCCGGGACAGGAGCCTTCTACGAGCAGTACTTC

j_gene: TRBJ2-2
abundance: medium-sized
d_gene: NA
v_gene: TRBV12-5
CDR3aa: CASGFYTGELFF
CDR3nt: TGTGCTAGTGGTTTTTACACCGGGGAGCTGTTTTTT

j_gene: TRBJ2-2
abundance: few
d_gene: NA
v_gene: TRBV6-8
CDR3aa: CASSRDTYFTGELFF
CDR3nt: TGTGCCAGCAGTCGGGACACCTATTTCACCGGGGAGCTGTTTTTT

j_gene: TRBJ2-1
abundance: few
d_gene: TRBD1
v_gene: TRBV6-8
CDR3aa: CASSDSRQGGNEQFF
CDR3nt: TGTGCCAGCAGTGACTCGAGACAGGGGGGCAATGAGCAGTTCTTC

j_gene: TRBJ2-1
abundance: NA
d_gene: TRBD2
v_gene: TRBV11-3
CDR3aa: CASRPLADPSNEQFF
CDR3nt: TGTGCCAGCAGACCACTAGCGGACCCTTCCAATGAGCAGTTCTTC

j_gene: TRBJ2-1
abundance: NA
d_gene: TRBD2
v_gene: TRBV6-8
CDR3aa: CASSYPLAGPAYNEQFF
CDR3nt: TGTGCCAGCAGTTATCCGCTAGCGGGACCCGCCTACAATGAGCAGTTCTTC

j_gene: TRBJ2-1
abundance: once
d_gene: NA
v_gene: TRBV5-1
CDR3aa: CASSPTQGTNNEQFF
CDR3nt: TGCGCCAGCAGCCCTACACAGGGAACTAACAATGAGCAGTTCTTC

j_gene: TRBJ2-1
abundance: few
d_gene: NA
v_gene: TRBV6-8
CDR3aa: CASSYSGGFYNEQFF
CDR3nt: TGTGCCAGCAGTTACTCTGGCGGGTTCTACAATGAGCAGTTCTTC

j_gene: TRBJ1-1
abundance: many
d_gene: TRBD1
v_gene: TRBV11-3
CDR3aa: CASSPTGGRTEAFF
CDR3nt: TGTGCCAGCAGTCCGACAGGGGGCCGGACTGAAGCTTTCTTT

j_gene: TRBJ1-2
abundance: few
d_gene: TRBD1
v_gene: TRBV11-3
CDR3aa: CASSRTQGASYGYTF
CDR3nt: TGTGCCAGCAGCCGGACCCAGGGGGCCTCCTATGGCTACACCTTC

j_gene: TRBJ2-3
abundance: NA
d_gene: TRBD1
v_gene: TRBV19
CDR3aa: CASRGQGATDTQYF
CDR3nt: TGTGCCAGTAGGGGACAGGGCGCCACAGATACGCAGTATTTT

j_gene: TRBJ1-4
abundance: few
d_gene: NA
v_gene: TRBV28
CDR3aa: CASSSRTATNEKLFF
CDR3nt: TGTGCCAGCAGCTCCCGGACAGCAACTAATGAAAAACTGTTTTTT

j_gene: TRBJ2-3
abundance: few
d_gene: NA
v_gene: TRBV19
CDR3aa: CASSTDPPTTDTQYF
CDR3nt: TGTGCCAGTAGTACGGACCCCCCGACCACAGATACGCAGTATTTT

j_gene: TRBJ2-3
abundance: NA
d_gene: NA
v_gene: TRBV9
CDR3aa: CASSPPLGVERGTDTQYF
CDR3nt: TGTGCCAGCAGCCCGCCCCTCGGGGTCGAAAGAGGCACAGATACGCAGTATTTT

j_gene: TRBJ1-1
abundance: NA
d_gene: NA
v_gene: TRBV6-8
CDR3aa: CASSNLGPNTEAFF
CDR3nt: TGTGCCAGCAGCAATTTAGGGCCTAACACTGAAGCTTTCTTT

j_gene: TRBJ2-2
abundance: few
d_gene: TRBD1
v_gene: TRBV11-3
CDR3aa: CASSPRTGNTGELFF
CDR3nt: TGTGCCAGCAGCCCCCGGACAGGGAACACCGGGGAGCTGTTTTTT

j_gene: TRBJ1-1
abundance: few
d_gene: NA
v_gene: TRBV6-8
CDR3aa: CAIAGQGAGNTEAFF
CDR3nt: TGTGCCATCGCTGGCCAGGGCGCGGGGAACACTGAAGCTTTCTTT

j_gene: TRBJ2-3
abundance: many
d_gene: TRBD2
v_gene: TRBV11-3
CDR3aa: CASSSRREPDTQYF
CDR3nt: TGTGCCAGCAGCTCTCGGCGGGAGCCAGATACGCAGTATTTT

j_gene: TRBJ1-4
abundance: NA
d_gene: NA
v_gene: TRBV19
CDR3aa: CASRPREGSNEKLFF
CDR3nt: TGTGCCAGTAGACCCCGGGAGGGATCTAATGAAAAACTGTTTTTT

j_gene: TRBJ2-2
abundance: medium-sized
d_gene: NA
v_gene: TRBV9
CDR3aa: CASSVGGATGELFF
CDR3nt: TGTGCCAGCAGCGTAGGAGGGGCCACCGGGGAGCTGTTTTTT

j_gene: TRBJ2-5
abundance: NA
d_gene: NA
v_gene: TRBV18
CDR3aa: CASSPPSRQETQYF
CDR3nt: TGTGCCAGCTCACCACCGAGTCGTCAAGAGACCCAGTACTTC

j_gene: TRBJ1-5
abundance: few
d_gene: NA
v_gene: TRBV4-1
CDR3aa: CASSQAPTGEQPQHF
CDR3nt: TGCGCCAGCAGCCAGGCCCCAACGGGGGAGCAGCCCCAGCATTTT

j_gene: TRBJ2-7
abundance: few
d_gene: NA
v_gene: TRBV6-8
CDR3aa: CASKVGVIDEQYF
CDR3nt: TGTGCCAGCAAAGTGGGCGTGATAGACGAGCAGTACTTC

j_gene: TRBJ2-4
abundance: NA
d_gene: TRBD2
v_gene: TRBV11-3
CDR3aa: CASSPGTSGRAKNIQYF
CDR3nt: TGTGCCAGCAGCCCTGGGACTAGCGGGAGGGCCAAAAACATTCAGTACTTC

j_gene: TRBJ2-1
abundance: NA
d_gene: TRBD2
v_gene: TRBV4-1
CDR3aa: CASSQEREGRHEQFF
CDR3nt: TGCGCCAGCAGCCAAGAGCGGGAGGGCCGACATGAGCAGTTCTTC

j_gene: TRBJ1-1
abundance: medium-sized
d_gene: TRBD1
v_gene: TRBV4-1
CDR3aa: CASSQDGGQGRTEAFF
CDR3nt: TGCGCCAGCAGCCAAGATGGTGGACAGGGGAGGACTGAAGCTTTCTTT

j_gene: TRBJ2-3
abundance: NA
d_gene: NA
v_gene: TRBV6-8
CDR3aa: CASSDSVGFTDTQYF
CDR3nt: TGTGCCAGCAGTGACTCGGTGGGGTTCACAGATACGCAGTATTTT

j_gene: TRBJ2-1
abundance: NA
d_gene: TRBD1
v_gene: TRBV18
CDR3aa: CASSPIGTAQDNNEQFF
CDR3nt: TGTGCCAGCTCACCAATCGGGACAGCCCAAGACAACAATGAGCAGTTCTTC

j_gene: TRBJ2-2
abundance: NA
d_gene: TRBD2
v_gene: TRBV19
CDR3aa: CASNEAGASTGELFF
CDR3nt: TGTGCCAGTAACGAAGCGGGAGCCAGCACCGGGGAGCTGTTTTTT